Listed below are T cell receptor beta chains from one sample, sequenced in a study of T cell repertoires in cytomegalovirus infection. Which antigens these TCRs recognize remains unknown. Each CDR3 protein is one row after TCRdb ran MiXCR on the reads. The table lists some 800,000 distinct CDR3 sequences, 30% to 35% of them singletons, with 9.5% to 15% in the top ten. The specimen was cultured CD8+ T cells from PBMCs, collected from culture after CMV antigen stimulation. The receptors originated from a human donor in good health (CMV status not recorded). Some clones in this sample may be carry-over from other donors' samples. The CDR3 runs from the conserved cysteine through the conserved F or W. The D gene is left open where the match is weak. Clone size is stated in some rows and not others, as once, few, many or a class when expanded.

V	size	D	J	CDR3	DNA
TRBV28	-	TRBD1	TRBJ2-5	CASRSREQGAQETQYF	TGTGCCAGCAGATCCCGGGAACAGGGGGCCCAAGAGACCCAGTACTTC
TRBV7-8	many	-	TRBJ2-1	CASSLDPGVTRDEQFF	TGTGCCAGCAGCTTAGATCCAGGGGTGACAAGAGATGAGCAGTTCTTC
TRBV19	-	-	TRBJ2-7	CASSMVGSASYEQYF	TGTGCCAGTAGTATGGTGGGGTCGGCATCCTACGAGCAGTACTTC
TRBV20-1	many	-	TRBJ2-3	CSARVPGTSTDTQYF	TGCAGTGCTAGAGTTCCCGGAACTAGCACAGATACGCAGTATTTT
TRBV7-9	-	-	TRBJ2-7	CASSLAPQGPYEQYF	TGTGCCAGCAGCTTAGCCCCACAGGGTCCCTACGAGCAGTACTTC
TRBV7-3	-	TRBD1	TRBJ1-1	CASRGTEKMNTEAFF	TGTGCCAGCAGGGGGACAGAAAAGATGAACACTGAAGCTTTCTTT
TRBV5-8	-	TRBD2	TRBJ2-1	CASRIMASGYNEQFF	TGTGCCAGCAGAATCATGGCTAGCGGATACAATGAGCAGTTCTTC
TRBV5-1	-	TRBD1	TRBJ2-3	CASSSGQGVIDTQYF	TGCGCCAGCAGTTCGGGACAGGGGGTCATAGATACGCAGTATTTT
TRBV7-3	few	-	TRBJ2-2	CASSLLGFPPGELFF	TGTGCCAGCAGCTTACTGGGTTTTCCCCCCGGGGAGCTGTTTTTT
TRBV4-3	many	-	TRBJ1-2	CASSQEIRGPLYGYTF	TGCGCCAGCAGCCAAGAGATTCGCGGGCCTCTCTATGGCTACACCTTC
TRBV4-3	-	TRBD1	TRBJ2-3	CASSQRTGRPDTQYF	TGCGCCAGCAGCCAGCGGACAGGGAGGCCAGATACGCAGTATTTT
TRBV7-3	-	-	TRBJ2-1	CASSTGGGGANEQFF	TGTGCCAGCAGTACAGGGGGCGGGGGGGCCAATGAGCAGTTCTTC
TRBV5-3	-	-	TRBJ2-1	CAGGQTVDEQFF	TGTGCCGGGGGACAAACGGTCGATGAGCAGTTCTTC
TRBV7-4	once	-	TRBJ1-1	CASSGTRNEAFF	TGTGCCAGCAGCGGAACGAGAAATGAAGCTTTCTTT
TRBV6-1	few	TRBD1	TRBJ1-1	CASRGQSFTEAFF	TGTGCCAGCAGGGGACAGTCCTTCACTGAAGCTTTCTTT
TRBV7-9	-	TRBD2	TRBJ2-5	CASSSSGGGAHETQYF	TGTGCCAGCAGCTCTTCTGGCGGGGGGGCCCATGAGACCCAGTACTTC
TRBV7-9	-	TRBD2	TRBJ2-5	CASSAGLTARETQYF	TGTGCCAGCAGCGCGGGACTAACGGCCCGGGAGACCCAGTACTTC
TRBV6-1	-	TRBD1	TRBJ2-7	CASSEGTGDEQYF	TGTGCCAGCAGTGAGGGGACAGGGGACGAGCAGTACTTC
TRBV12-3/TRBV12-4	few	TRBD1	TRBJ2-3	CASSSTGTGRRYTQYF	TGTGCCAGCAGTTCTACCGGGACAGGGCGAAGATATACGCAGTATTTT
TRBV27	few	TRBD2	TRBJ2-1	CASSLFLAGNRYNEQFF	TGTGCCAGCAGTTTATTCCTAGCGGGGAATCGGTACAATGAGCAGTTCTTC
TRBV7-3	many	TRBD2	TRBJ2-1	CASSSLGGLAAYNEQFF	TGTGCCAGCAGCTCTTTGGGTGGACTAGCAGCCTACAATGAGCAGTTCTTC
TRBV15	-	TRBD1	TRBJ2-2	CATSTGQVGTGELFF	TGTGCCACCAGCACAGGACAGGTGGGCACCGGGGAGCTGTTTTTT